This T cell receptor beta chain derives from a study of blood T cells in healthy people across ages. The CDR3 has 15 amino acids. Germline assignment: CDR1 SGHTA and CDR2 FQGNSA. Notes on the study in general: PBMC samples, being unsorted, prevented any conclusive comparison of naive and antigen-experienced cells.

The authors ran a second PCR of roughly 6 to 12 cycles using a sample-barcoded 5' primer and a J-beta primer mix. TCRdb recomputed calls from the 5' RACE reads with MiXCR, one row per CDR3 protein. This sample yields some 640,000 distinct CDR3 sequences, of which approximately 50% are seen a single time; about a third belongs to the top ten. As to this clonotype: Its target is not known. The germline gene is not matched at one end of the junction; a read error may be the cause.

This chain joins TRBV7-2 and TRBJ2-5; TRBD2 agrees at 7 bases. The sequenced sample was blood. The receptor's source is a woman aged 60 to 75 in good health. The CDR3 loop is CASGLAGGRVSEQYF. The CDR3 nucleotides are TGTGCCAGCGGCTTAGCGGGCGGCCGGGTTAGTGAGCAGTACTTC.